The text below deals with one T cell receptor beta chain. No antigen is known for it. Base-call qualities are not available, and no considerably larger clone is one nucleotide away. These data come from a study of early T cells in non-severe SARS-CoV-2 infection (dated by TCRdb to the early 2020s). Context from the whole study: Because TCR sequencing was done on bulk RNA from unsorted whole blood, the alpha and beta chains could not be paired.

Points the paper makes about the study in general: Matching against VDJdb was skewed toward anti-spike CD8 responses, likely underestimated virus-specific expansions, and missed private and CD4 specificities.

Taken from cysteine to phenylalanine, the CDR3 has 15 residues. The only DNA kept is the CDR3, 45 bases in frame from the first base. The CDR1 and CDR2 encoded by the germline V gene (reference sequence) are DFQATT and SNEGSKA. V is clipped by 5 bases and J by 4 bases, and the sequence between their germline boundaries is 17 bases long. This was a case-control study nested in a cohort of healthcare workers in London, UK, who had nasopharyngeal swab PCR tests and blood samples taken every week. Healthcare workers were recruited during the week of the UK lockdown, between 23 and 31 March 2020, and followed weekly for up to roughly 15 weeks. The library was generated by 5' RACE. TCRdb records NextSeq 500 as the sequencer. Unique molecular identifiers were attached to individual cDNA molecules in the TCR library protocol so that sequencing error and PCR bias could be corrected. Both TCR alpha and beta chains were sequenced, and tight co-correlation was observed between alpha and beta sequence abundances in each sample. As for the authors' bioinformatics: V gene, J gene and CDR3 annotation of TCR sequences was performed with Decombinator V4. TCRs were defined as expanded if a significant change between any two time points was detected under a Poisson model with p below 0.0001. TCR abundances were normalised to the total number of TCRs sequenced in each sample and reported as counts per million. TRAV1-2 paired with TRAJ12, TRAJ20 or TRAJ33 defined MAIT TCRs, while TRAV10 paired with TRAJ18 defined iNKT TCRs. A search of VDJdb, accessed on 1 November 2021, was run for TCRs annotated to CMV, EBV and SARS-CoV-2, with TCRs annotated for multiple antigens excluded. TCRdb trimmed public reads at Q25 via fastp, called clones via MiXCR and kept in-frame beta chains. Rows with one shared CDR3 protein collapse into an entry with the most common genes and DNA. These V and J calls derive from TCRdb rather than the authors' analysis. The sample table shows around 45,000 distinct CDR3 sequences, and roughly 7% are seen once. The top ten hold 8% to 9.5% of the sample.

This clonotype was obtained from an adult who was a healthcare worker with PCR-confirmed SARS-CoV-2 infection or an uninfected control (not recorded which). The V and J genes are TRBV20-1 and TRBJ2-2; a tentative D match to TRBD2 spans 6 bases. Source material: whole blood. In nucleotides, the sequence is TGCAGTGCTCTCGGCCGGGGGTTCGCCACCGGGGAGCTGTTTTTT. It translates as CSALGRGFATGELFF.